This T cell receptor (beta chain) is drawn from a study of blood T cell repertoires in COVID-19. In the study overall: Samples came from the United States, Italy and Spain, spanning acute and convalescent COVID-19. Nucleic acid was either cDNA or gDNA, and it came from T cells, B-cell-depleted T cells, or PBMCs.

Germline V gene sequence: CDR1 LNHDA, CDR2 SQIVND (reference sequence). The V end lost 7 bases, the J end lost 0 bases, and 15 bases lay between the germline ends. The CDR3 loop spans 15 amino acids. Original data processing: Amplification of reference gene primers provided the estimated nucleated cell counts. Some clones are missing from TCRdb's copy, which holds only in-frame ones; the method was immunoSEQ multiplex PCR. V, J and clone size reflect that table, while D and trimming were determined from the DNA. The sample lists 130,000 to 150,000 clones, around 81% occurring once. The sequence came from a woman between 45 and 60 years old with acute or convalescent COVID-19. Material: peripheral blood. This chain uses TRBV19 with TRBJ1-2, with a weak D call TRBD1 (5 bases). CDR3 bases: TGTGCCAGTACCCCAAGGGAGGGACCTAACTATGGCTACACCTTC. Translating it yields CASTPREGPNYGYTF.